The next 21 T cell receptor beta chains were all read from a single sample in a study of blood T cell repertoires in COVID-19. The assay was immunoSEQ multiplex PCR, and TCRdb's table has in-frame clones only and misses some. The sample gives about 69,000 clones, under 95% of which show up once; 4.8% is in the top ten. Sequencing used peripheral blood. Receptors were obtained from a woman in her sixties with active COVID-19.

This clone was recorded once. The chain has TRBV10-2 and TRBJ2-1, with 9 bases lining up with TRBD2. Germline V gene sequence: CDR1 WSHSY, CDR2 SAAADI. Losses at the gene ends were 0 bases for V and 4 bases for J; bases not matched to a gene: 7. The CDR3 extends over 17 amino acids. CDR3 in DNA: TGCGCCAGCAGTGAGTCCGGCGGGAGGGGTCGGTACAATGAGCAGTTCTTC. This codes for CASSESGGRGRYNEQFF.

The chain joins TRBV7-9 to TRBJ1-4; D possibly corresponds to TRBD1 (6 bases). Per germline, CDR1 SEHNR and CDR2 FQNEAQ (reference sequence). The CDR3 is 14 residues long. Trimming left V 3 bases short and J 4 bases short, with 9 bases between. The CDR3 here is CASSFTDSNEKLFF. For the CDR3, the DNA is TGTGCCAGCAGCTTTACGGACAGTAATGAAAAACTGTTTTTT.

The chain recombines TRBV10-3 with TRBJ1-4; tentatively, D is TRBD1 (6 bases). Germline lookup yields CDR1 ENHRY and CDR2 SYGVKD. The V and J ends lost 10 bases and 3 bases respectively, with 12 bases between them. The CDR3 runs 13 residues. CDR3 bases: TGTGCCAACTCACAGGGACCTAATGAAAAACTGTTTTTT. This encodes CANSQGPNEKLFF.

The V call is TRBV6-5, the J call TRBJ1-2; the D is unclear. V lost 7 bases and J 6 bases, leaving 21 bases between the germline ends. The length of the CDR3 is 15 residues. Germline-derived CDR1 and CDR2 are MNHEY and SVGAGI. This CDR3 is CASIGRADRSDGYTF. The CDR3 DNA reads TGTGCCAGCATTGGGAGGGCAGACCGATCGGATGGCTACACCTTC.

V usage is TRBV5-1 and J usage is TRBJ1-1; a weak D match, TRBD1 (6 bases). This CDR3 contains 17 residues. CDR1 and CDR2 (germline): SGHRS, YFSETQ. Trimming shortened V by 1 base and J by 0 bases, and 16 bases separated the two germline ends. The CDR3: CASSLSRGRGMNTEAFF. CDR3 bases: TGCGCCAGCAGCTTGTCAAGGGGAAGGGGGATGAACACTGAAGCTTTCTTT.

This clone was detected once. The CDR3 loop is CASSEGRPQYGYTF. For the CDR3, the DNA is TGTGCCAGCAGTGAGGGCAGGCCCCAGTATGGCTACACCTTC. V gene TRBV6-1 combines with J gene TRBJ1-2; D gene ambiguous. Trimming took 3 bases from V and 5 from J, leaving 13 bases between them. The length of the CDR3 is 14 residues. Germline V gene data show CDR1 as MNHNS and CDR2 as SASEGT.

This rearrangement joins TRBV27 to TRBJ1-1; D uncertain. In germline, CDR1 is MNHEY, CDR2 SMNVEV (reference sequence). Trimming took off 3 bases at V and 4 bases at J, with 9 bases between the two ends. The length of the CDR3 is 13 residues. The CDR3 nucleotides read TGTGCCAGCAGTTTTTCCGCGTCCACTGAAGCTTTCTTT. Translation gives CASSFSASTEAFF.

The chain couples TRBV6-1 to TRBJ2-7; D gene ambiguous. The CDR3 is 15 residues long. Trimming pared 2 bases from V and 0 bases from J, leaving 11 bases between. Germline CDR1 is MNHNS and CDR2 is SASEGT. The CDR3 DNA sequence: TGTGCCAGCAGTGAAAGTTTTACTAACTCCTACGAGCAGTACTTC. This encodes CASSESFTNSYEQYF.

CDR3 region: CASSSGTSYRGEQFF. In nucleotides, the CDR3 is TGTGCCAGCAGTTCCGGGACTAGTTATCGCGGTGAGCAGTTCTTC. The rearrangement joins TRBV2 to TRBJ2-1, with 8 bases matching TRBD2. The germline V gene has CDR1 SNHLY and CDR2 FYNNEI. Trimming cost V 5 bases and J 9 bases; bases outside gene matches: 12. The CDR3 has 15 residues.

This clone has more than one count but fewer than ten. The gene calls are TRBV18 and TRBJ1-2, with 7 bases fitting TRBD1. Trimming removed 2 bases from V and 4 bases from J; junction bases left unmatched: 7. The germline CDR1 and CDR2 sequences are KGHSH and LQKENI. The length of the CDR3 is 15 residues. The chain's CDR3 is CASSPSDRVSYGYTF. CDR3 DNA sequence: TGTGCCAGCTCACCAAGCGACAGGGTCTCCTATGGCTACACCTTC.

The V call is TRBV7-2, the J call TRBJ2-5; TRBD2 matches at 10 bases. The trim removed 1 base at V and 5 bases at J, leaving 10 bases unmatched. From germline, CDR1 is SGHTA and CDR2 FQGNSA. The CDR3 has 17 residues. The CDR3 sequence: CASSLEGRLAGVETQYF. The CDR3 DNA sequence: TGTGCCAGCAGCTTAGAGGGCAGGCTAGCGGGAGTGGAGACCCAGTACTTC.

This sequence joins TRBV5-1 and TRBJ1-1; 7 nucleotides line up with TRBD1. In germline, CDR1 is SGHRS, CDR2 YFSETQ. The CDR3 is 16 residues long. The V gene end was trimmed by 0 bases and the J gene end by 6 bases; junction bases not matched to a gene: 11. The CDR3 DNA reads as TGCGCCAGCAGCTTGGAACCCGCAGGGGGTGGGGCTGAAGCTTTCTTT. It is translated as CASSLEPAGGGAEAFF.

This sequence joins TRBV18 and TRBJ2-7; 11 nucleotides align to TRBD2. This CDR3 has 16 amino acids. With 4 bases clipped from V and 4 bases from J, the junction kept 9 bases outside the gene matches. CDR1 is KGHSH, CDR2 LQKENI, per germline. The CDR3 DNA sequence: TGTGCCAGCTCACTAGGGACTAGCGGTCCCTTATACGAGCAGTACTTC. Protein product: CASSLGTSGPLYEQYF. Full variable domain (missing parts from reference TRBV18 and TRBJ2-7): NAGVMQNPRHLVRRRGQEARLRCSPMKGHSHVYWYRQLPEEGLKFMVYLQKENIIDESGMPKERFSAEFPKEGPSILRIQQVVRGDSAAYFCASSLGTSGPLYEQYFGPGTRLTVT.

The rearrangement links TRBV9 to TRBJ2-7; tentative D call: TRBD2 (6 bases). Germline loops: CDR1 SGDLS, CDR2 YYNGEE. CDR3 length: 15 amino acids. The V gene lost 1 base and the J gene lost 0 bases, with 11 bases spanning the gap. The CDR3 nucleotides are TGTGCCAGCAGCGTATACAGCGGGCCCTCCTACGAGCAGTACTTC. This encodes CASSVYSGPSYEQYF.

This clone was detected once. V is TRBV5-1 and J is TRBJ2-1, with 8 bases aligning to TRBD1. J was trimmed by 9 bases and V by 7 bases; bases with no gene match: 9. This CDR3 is 13 amino acids long. Looked up from germline, CDR1 is SGHRS and CDR2 is YFSETQ. The DNA for the CDR3 is TGCGCCAGCGGGGCAGGGGGCTATCTTGAGCAGTTCTTC. As protein: CASGAGGYLEQFF.

The genes are TRBV28 and TRBJ2-3, with TRBD1 identical over 9 bases. After removal of 8 bases from V and 4 bases from J, the junction contained 4 bases not matched to a gene. The CDR3 sequence is 13 residues long. Germline CDR1 reads MDHEN; CDR2 reads SYDVKM. In nucleotides, the CDR3 is TGTGCCAGCGGGGACAGGGTCCCAGATACGCAGTATTTT. Its translation is CASGDRVPDTQYF.

The rearrangement uses TRBV9 and TRBJ1-5; 9 bases match TRBD1. There are 15 residues in the CDR3. Germline CDR1 is SGDLS and CDR2 is YYNGEE. Germline trimming cut 0 bases from V and 2 bases from J; bases unmatched to any gene: 0. CDR3 protein: CASSVGTGGNQPQHF. CDR3 sequence (DNA): TGTGCCAGCAGCGTAGGGACAGGGGGCAATCAGCCCCAGCATTTT.

The sample holds a few counts of this clone. The chain is built from TRBV2 and TRBJ2-3; 9 bases are a match to TRBD2. With 7 bases clipped from V and 6 bases from J, the junction kept 20 bases outside the gene matches. Looked up from germline, CDR1 is SNHLY and CDR2 is FYNNEI. This CDR3 region has 18 residues. CDR3 sequence reads: CASTERWTSDFQGDTQYF. Written as DNA, the CDR3 is TGTGCCAGCACCGAGAGGTGGACTAGCGACTTCCAAGGGGATACGCAGTATTTT. The full variable domain, completed using reference TRBV2 and TRBJ2-3, is EPEVTQTPSHQVTQMGQEVILRCVPISNHLYFYWYRQILGQKVEFLVSFYNNEISEKSEIFDDQFSVERPDGSNFTLKIRSTKLEDSAMYFCASTERWTSDFQGDTQYFGPGTRLTVL.

V and J are TRBV5-1 and TRBJ1-1; 11 bases are a match to TRBD1. J was trimmed by 3 bases and V by 6 bases; bases with no gene match: 13. CDR1 is SGHRS and CDR2 is YFSETQ in the germline V gene. The CDR3 spans 17 residues. Here the CDR3 DNA reads TGCGCCAGCAAGAGGGGTAGGACAGGGGGCGAACACACTGAAGCTTTCTTT. Translated: CASKRGRTGGEHTEAFF. Combining the CDR3 with reference TRBV5-1 and TRBJ1-1 gives the whole variable domain KAGVTQTPRYLIKTRGQQVTLSCSPISGHRSVSWYQQTPGQGLQFLFEYFSETQRNKGNFPGRFSGRQFSNSRSEMNVSTLELGDSALYLCASKRGRTGGEHTEAFFGQGTRLTVV.

This chain uses TRBV28 with TRBJ2-1; weak D call: TRBD2 (6 bases). This CDR3 contains 16 residues. CDR1 is MDHEN, CDR2 SYDVKM, per germline. V was trimmed by 10 bases and J by 0 bases, leaving 19 bases between them. Here the CDR3 reads CATWAPGTPSYNEQFF. As DNA, the CDR3 is TGTGCCACTTGGGCTCCCGGGACTCCCTCCTACAATGAGCAGTTCTTC.

The rearrangement links TRBV18 to TRBJ2-1; 9 nucleotides agree with TRBD2. The CDR3 totals 16 residues. V shed 1 base, J shed 6 bases, and the junction held 7 bases outside the gene matches. CDR1 and CDR2 from the germline V gene are KGHSH and LQKENI. CDR3 residues: CASSPRVAGASNEQFF. As DNA, the CDR3 is TGTGCCAGCTCACCACGTGTAGCGGGAGCGTCCAATGAGCAGTTCTTC.